The 28 T cell receptor beta chains below all came from one sample that was sequenced in a study of shared clonotypes between healthy human individuals. The protocol was immunoSEQ multiplex PCR, while the TCRdb copy is restricted to in-frame clones and leaves out a portion. The data contain roughly 500,000 clones, 70% to 80% of them singletons. Sample: PBMCs. The receptors come from a woman in her thirties or forties in good health. Some clones in this sample may be carry-over from other donors' samples.

The chain has TRBV27 and TRBJ2-1; D perhaps matches TRBD1 (5 bases). The CDR3 runs to 13 residues. V was cut by 9 bases and J by 1 base, with 10 bases left in between. Germline values: CDR1 MNHEY, CDR2 SMNVEV (reference sequence). The CDR3 loop is CASGRQSYNEQFF. In nucleotides, the CDR3 is TGTGCCAGTGGCCGACAGTCCTACAATGAGCAGTTCTTC.

This chain links TRBV25-1 with TRBJ1-1; 7 bases map to TRBD1. This CDR3 region has 15 residues. The germline V gene encodes CDR1 MGHDK and CDR2 SYGVNS. J gave up 3 bases and V 4 bases, and 8 bases lay outside the gene matches. The CDR3 reads CASSAMGQSDTEAFF. The CDR3 DNA reads as TGTGCCAGCAGTGCCATGGGACAGTCTGACACTGAAGCTTTCTTT.

The V gene is TRBV7-6, the J gene TRBJ1-3; perhaps TRBD1 as D (5 bases). The V gene's germline CDR1 is SGHVS and CDR2 FNYEAQ. The CDR3 covers 16 residues. Deletions cut 2 bases from V and 0 bases from J, with 11 bases between. CDR3 nucleotide sequence: TGTGCCAGCAGCTTAATGATGGGGGACTCTGGAAACACCATATATTTT. It translates to CASSLMMGDSGNTIYF.

This clone was counted between two and nine times. The CDR3 DNA reads TGTGCCAGCAGCTTTGGACAGTACAATGAGCAGTTCTTC. Translation gives CASSFGQYNEQFF. The chain employs TRBV11-2 and TRBJ2-1; a weak D match, TRBD1 (6 bases). The V end was cut by 3 bases, the J end by 4 bases, with 7 bases between. CDR3 length: 13 residues. Germline V CDR1 and CDR2: SGHAT, FQNNGV.

The V call is TRBV11-2, the J call TRBJ2-1; TRBD1 might be the D (6 bases). The CDR3 has 13 amino acids. Trimming cost V 5 bases and J 9 bases, with 14 bases left between them. Germline CDR1 reads SGHAT; CDR2 reads FQNNGV. The CDR3 DNA reads TGTGCCAGCAGCCCAGGGGTTGGGGGTGAGCAGTTCTTC. Its translation: CASSPGVGGEQFF.

About this clone itself: Other DNA sequences in this specimen translate into the identical CDR3. The chain carries TRBV9 and TRBJ2-3; D unclear. The CDR3 loop spans 13 amino acids. Trimming left V 0 bases short and J 1 base short, with 3 bases between. Germline-derived CDR1 and CDR2 are SGDLS and YYNGEE. The CDR3 loop is CASSVGGTDTQYF. CDR3 nucleotides: TGTGCCAGCAGCGTAGGTGGCACAGATACGCAGTATTTT.

With respect to this clone: The conserved closing phenylalanine or tryptophan is absent in this CDR3, likely reflecting a read error. The same CDR3 is also encoded by other DNA sequences in this sample. The CDR3 sequence is CSESSNYGYTS. The CDR3 DNA reads as TGCAGCGAGTCTTCAAACTATGGCTACACCTCC. V and J are TRBV29-1 and TRBJ1-2; D unclear. V lost 7 bases to trimming and J lost 2 bases, with 8 bases between them. The length of the CDR3 is 11 residues. From germline, CDR1 is SQVTM and CDR2 ANQGSEA.

The chain combines TRBV5-1 with TRBJ1-1; TRBD1 agrees at 7 bases. Germline CDR1 and CDR2: SGHRS and YFSETQ. The trim removed 4 bases at V and 5 bases at J, leaving 11 bases unmatched. There are 15 residues in the CDR3. The CDR3 DNA reads as TGCGCCAGCAGCATTGGGGACAGCTGGGTGACTGAAGCTTTCTTT. Protein product: CASSIGDSWVTEAFF. Complete variable domain (other parts from reference TRBV5-1 and TRBJ1-1): KAGVTQTPRYLIKTRGQQVTLSCSPISGHRSVSWYQQTPGQGLQFLFEYFSETQRNKGNFPGRFSGRQFSNSRSEMNVSTLELGDSALYLCASSIGDSWVTEAFFGQGTRLTVV.

As concerns this clone: Different DNA sequences within this sample yield the same CDR3. The rearrangement links TRBV30 to TRBJ2-7; perhaps TRBD2 as D (6 bases). Looked up from germline, CDR1 is GTSNPN and CDR2 is SVGIG (reference sequence). Trimming shortened V by 2 bases and J by 3 bases, and 14 bases separated the two germline ends. There are 14 residues in the CDR3. CDR3 in amino acids: CAWSSGTGVYEQYF. The CDR3 region has the DNA TGTGCCTGGAGTTCAGGGACGGGGGTCTACGAGCAGTACTTC.

The rearrangement uses TRBV6-1 and TRBJ1-2, with unresolved D. The germline V gene encodes CDR1 MNHNS and CDR2 SASEGT. The CDR3 has 13 amino acids. Trimming shortened V by 1 base and J by 8 bases, and 11 bases separated the two germline ends. The CDR3 protein is CASSEGDPGGYTF. In DNA form, the CDR3 reads TGTGCCAGCAGTGAAGGAGACCCGGGGGGCTACACCTTC.

This chain links TRBV5-6 with TRBJ2-7; no firm D call. From germline, CDR1 is SGHDT and CDR2 YYEEEE. The CDR3 totals 13 residues. V dropped 1 base and J dropped 5 bases, with 10 bases sitting between them. The CDR3 DNA reads TGTGCCAGCAGCTTGCAGTTCGTCCACGAGCAGTACTTC. As protein: CASSLQFVHEQYF.

The chain couples TRBV5-1 to TRBJ2-1; D possibly corresponds to TRBD2 (6 bases). The V end was cut by 4 bases, the J end by 3 bases, with 8 bases between. Germline V gives CDR1 SGHRS, CDR2 YFSETQ. The CDR3 is 13 residues long. Here the CDR3 reads CASSTGLYNEQFF. The CDR3 region has the DNA TGCGCCAGCAGCACGGGACTCTACAATGAGCAGTTCTTC.

Regarding this clone: Different DNA sequences within this sample yield the same CDR3. The V call is TRBV5-1, the J call TRBJ1-5, with 7 bases identical to TRBD1. CDR3 length: 14 residues. V shed 0 bases, J shed 6 bases, and the junction held 3 bases outside the gene matches. Per the germline V gene, CDR1 is SGHRS and CDR2 is YFSETQ. CDR3 in amino acids: CASSLEGGGQPQHF. The CDR3 DNA sequence: TGCGCCAGCAGCTTGGAAGGGGGCGGTCAGCCCCAGCATTTT.

The V gene is TRBV4-1, the J gene TRBJ1-4; no reliable D call. The V end was cut by 2 bases, the J end by 8 bases, with 9 bases between. Per the germline V gene, CDR1 is MGHRA and CDR2 is YSYEKL. CDR3 length: 13 amino acids. DNA of the CDR3: TGCGCCAGCAGCCAATCGCTAAGGGAAAAACTGTTTTTT. As protein: CASSQSLREKLFF.

This clone was observed at least ten times. The gene calls are TRBV19 and TRBJ2-2; 9 bases match TRBD2. With 5 bases clipped from V and 7 bases from J, the junction kept 8 bases outside the gene matches. The CDR3 has 15 residues. Germline V gene lookup returns CDR1 LNHDA and CDR2 SQIVND (reference sequence). The CDR3 loop reads CASSEGQTSGGELFF. CDR3 coding DNA: TGTGCCAGTAGTGAAGGCCAGACTAGCGGCGGGGAGCTGTTTTTT.

This chain uses TRBV29-1 with TRBJ2-2, with no clear D. Germline values: CDR1 SQVTM, CDR2 ANQGSEA. The CDR3 spans 13 residues. The V and J ends lost 4 bases and 7 bases respectively, with 13 bases between them. The CDR3 reads CSVGGLGFGELFF. For the CDR3, the DNA is TGCAGCGTTGGCGGCTTGGGGTTCGGGGAGCTGTTTTTT.

This chain connects TRBV7-2 to TRBJ2-7; 8 bases match TRBD1. Germline CDR1 is SGHTA and CDR2 is FQGNSA. The CDR3 has 15 amino acids. The junction had 5 bases not matched to a gene; V was cut back by 1 base and J by 3 bases. CDR3 amino acids: CASSLETGVVYEQYF. CDR3 DNA sequence: TGTGCCAGCAGCTTAGAGACAGGGGTAGTCTACGAGCAGTACTTC.

V usage is TRBV25-1 and J usage is TRBJ1-1, with D possibly TRBD1 on 5 matching bases. This CDR3 has 15 amino acids. CDR1 MGHDK and CDR2 SYGVNS come from the germline V gene. Deletions cut 4 bases from V and 1 base from J, with 13 bases between. CDR3 in amino acids: CASSGGWGKNTEAFF. The DNA of the CDR3 is TGTGCCAGCAGTGGGGGGTGGGGGAAGAACACTGAAGCTTTCTTT.

The chain carries TRBV10-3 and TRBJ1-1; TRBD1 matches at 7 bases. This CDR3 has 15 residues. Germline CDR1 ENHRY, CDR2 SYGVKD. The trim removed 6 bases at V and 4 bases at J, leaving 11 bases unmatched. The CDR3 loop is CAISDRARGSTEAFF. CDR3 bases: TGTGCCATCAGCGACAGGGCGCGGGGCAGCACTGAAGCTTTCTTT.

The table lists this clone with a count of one. The chain carries TRBV9 and TRBJ1-5; TRBD1 is a possible D gene (6 bases). Germline V gene sequence: CDR1 SGDLS, CDR2 YYNGEE. Trimming cost V 7 bases and J 4 bases, with 12 bases left between them. The CDR3 totals 13 residues. The chain's CDR3 is CASSKGENQPQHF. CDR3 nucleotide sequence: TGTGCCAGCTCGAAGGGGGAGAATCAGCCCCAGCATTTT.

J is TRBJ2-1 and V is TRBV7-2; maybe TRBD2 (5 bases). Deletions cut 1 base from V and 2 bases from J, with 9 bases between. The CDR3 consists of 15 residues. Looked up from germline, CDR1 is SGHTA and CDR2 is FQGNSA. The DNA of the CDR3 is TGTGCCAGCAGCTTAGGTGGACTGACCTACAATGAGCAGTTCTTC. Translating it yields CASSLGGLTYNEQFF. Supplemented by reference TRBV7-2 and TRBJ2-1, the full variable domain reads GAGVSQSPSNKVTEKGKDVELRCDPISGHTALYWYRQSLGQGLEFLIYFQGNSAPDKSGLPSDRFSAERTGGSVSTLTIQRTQQEDSAVYLCASSLGGLTYNEQFFGPGTRLTVL.

The V and J genes are TRBV28 and TRBJ2-3, with 7 bases that match TRBD1. J gave up 0 bases and V 9 bases, and 9 bases lay outside the gene matches. The CDR3 contains 15 residues. In germline, CDR1 is MDHEN, CDR2 SYDVKM. CDR3 sequence (DNA): TGTGCCAGTCTACCTACAGGGGCTAGCACAGATACGCAGTATTTT. It codes for CASLPTGASTDTQYF.

The chain is built from TRBV7-2 and TRBJ1-4; D unclear. V was clipped by 5 bases and J by 0 bases, with 13 bases between them. The CDR3 loop spans 16 amino acids. The germline gives CDR1 SGHTA, CDR2 FQGNSA. As DNA, the CDR3 is TGTGCCAGCAGCCTCGACGCCAGCTCAACTAATGAAAAACTGTTTTTT. Translating it yields CASSLDASSTNEKLFF.

V is TRBV10-3 and J is TRBJ2-7; 11 bases are shared with TRBD1. V was pared by 6 bases and J by 3 bases, with 10 bases of the junction left unmatched. CDR3 length: 16 amino acids. Germline V gene lookup returns CDR1 ENHRY and CDR2 SYGVKD. The CDR3 loop is CAIRGQGAASGYEQYF. For the CDR3, the DNA is TGTGCCATCAGAGGACAGGGGGCGGCTAGCGGCTACGAGCAGTACTTC.

This clone was observed a handful of times. V is TRBV27 and J is TRBJ2-7, with D perhaps matching TRBD1 (6 bases). Germline CDR1 reads MNHEY; CDR2 reads SMNVEV (reference sequence). CDR3 length equals 15 residues. V was pared by 5 bases and J by 3 bases, with 17 bases between. As DNA, the CDR3 is TGTGCCAGCAGTCCCCAGGGGCGGGCCAGCTACGAGCAGTACTTC. This encodes CASSPQGRASYEQYF.

V is TRBV6-1 and J is TRBJ1-1; D is uncertain. This CDR3 comprises 12 residues. Trimming took 5 bases from V and 10 from J, leaving 14 bases between them. Germline-derived CDR1 and CDR2 are MNHNS and SASEGT. The CDR3 nucleotides read TGTGCCAGCAGTTTAGACATCCCAGGAGCTTTCTTT. Protein: CASSLDIPGAFF.

This clone was observed a single time. The genes are TRBV6-5 and TRBJ2-2, with 7 bases aligning to TRBD1. V trimming: 4 bases; J trimming: 5 bases; junction bases outside the gene matches: 10. This CDR3 is 16 amino acids long. Germline CDR1 is MNHEY and CDR2 is SVGAGI. CDR3 amino acids: CASSWGTGEWTGELFF. The CDR3 region has the DNA TGTGCCAGCAGTTGGGGAACAGGGGAATGGACCGGGGAGCTGTTTTTT.

This chain uses TRBV4-3 with TRBJ2-3, with unresolved D. Germline-derived CDR1 and CDR2 are LGHNA and YSLEER. The ends were cut back, 4 bases at V and 1 base at J, with 6 bases in the middle. This CDR3 is 13 amino acids long. CDR3 in amino acids: CASSPRRTDTQYF. The CDR3, as DNA: TGCGCCAGCAGCCCCCGCCGCACAGATACGCAGTATTTT.